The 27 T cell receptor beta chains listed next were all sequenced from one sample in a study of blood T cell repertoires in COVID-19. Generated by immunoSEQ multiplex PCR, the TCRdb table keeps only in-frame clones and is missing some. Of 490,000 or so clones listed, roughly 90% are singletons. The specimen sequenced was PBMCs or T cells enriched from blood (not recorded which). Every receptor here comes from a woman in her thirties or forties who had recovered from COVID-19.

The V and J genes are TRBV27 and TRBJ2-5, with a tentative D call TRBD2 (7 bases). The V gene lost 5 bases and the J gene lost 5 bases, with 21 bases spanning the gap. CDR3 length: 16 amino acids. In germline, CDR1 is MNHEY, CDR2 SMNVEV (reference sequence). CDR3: CASSPSALGGRETQYF. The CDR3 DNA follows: TGTGCCAGCAGTCCATCTGCCCTCGGGGGGCGCGAGACCCAGTACTTC.

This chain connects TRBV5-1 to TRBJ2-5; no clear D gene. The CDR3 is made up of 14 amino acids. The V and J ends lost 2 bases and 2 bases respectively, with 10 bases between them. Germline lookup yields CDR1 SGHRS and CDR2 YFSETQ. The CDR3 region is CASSLSSLQETQYF. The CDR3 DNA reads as TGCGCCAGCAGCTTATCGAGTTTGCAAGAGACCCAGTACTTC.

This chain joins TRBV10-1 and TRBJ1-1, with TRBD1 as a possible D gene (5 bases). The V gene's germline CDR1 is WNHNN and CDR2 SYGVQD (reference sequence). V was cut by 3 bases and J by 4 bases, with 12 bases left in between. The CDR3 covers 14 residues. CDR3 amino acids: CASSDGGTGTEAFF. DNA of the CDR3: TGCGCCAGCAGTGACGGGGGGACGGGCACTGAAGCTTTCTTT.

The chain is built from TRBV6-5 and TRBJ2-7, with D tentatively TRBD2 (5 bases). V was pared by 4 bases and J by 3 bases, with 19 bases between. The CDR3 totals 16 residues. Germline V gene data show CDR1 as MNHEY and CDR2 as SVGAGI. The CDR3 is CASSFGKPDFFYEQYF. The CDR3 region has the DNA TGTGCCAGCAGTTTTGGAAAACCGGACTTCTTCTACGAGCAGTACTTC.

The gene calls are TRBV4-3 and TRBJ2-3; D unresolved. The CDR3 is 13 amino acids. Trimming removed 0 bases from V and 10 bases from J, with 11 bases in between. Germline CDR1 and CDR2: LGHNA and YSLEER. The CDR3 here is CASSQDSRLAQYF. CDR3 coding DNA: TGCGCCAGCAGCCAAGATTCTCGGTTGGCGCAGTATTTT.

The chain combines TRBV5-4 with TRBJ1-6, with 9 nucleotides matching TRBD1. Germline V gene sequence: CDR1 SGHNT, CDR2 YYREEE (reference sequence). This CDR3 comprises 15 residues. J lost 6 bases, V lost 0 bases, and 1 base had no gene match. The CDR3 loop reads CASSLGGQGNSPLHF. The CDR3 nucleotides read TGTGCCAGCAGCTTGGGGGGACAGGGTAATTCACCCCTCCACTTT.

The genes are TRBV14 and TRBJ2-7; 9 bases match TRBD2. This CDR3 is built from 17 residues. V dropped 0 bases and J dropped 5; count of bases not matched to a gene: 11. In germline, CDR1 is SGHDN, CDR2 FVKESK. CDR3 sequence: CASSQDLGSGRINEQYF. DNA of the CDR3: TGTGCCAGCAGCCAAGATCTGGGGAGCGGGAGGATCAACGAGCAGTACTTC.

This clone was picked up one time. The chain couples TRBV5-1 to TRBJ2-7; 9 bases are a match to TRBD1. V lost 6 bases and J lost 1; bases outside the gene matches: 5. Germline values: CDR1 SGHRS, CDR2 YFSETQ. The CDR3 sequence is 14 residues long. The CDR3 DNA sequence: TGCGCCAGCAATCGCGGGACAGGGTCCTACGAGCAGTACTTC. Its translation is CASNRGTGSYEQYF.

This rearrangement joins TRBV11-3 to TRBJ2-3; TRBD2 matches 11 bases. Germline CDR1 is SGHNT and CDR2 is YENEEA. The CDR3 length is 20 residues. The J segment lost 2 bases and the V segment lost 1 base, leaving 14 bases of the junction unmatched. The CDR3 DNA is TGTGCCAGCAGCTTAGGAGTATTTGGGGGACTAGCGGAGGACACAGATACGCAGTATTTT. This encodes CASSLGVFGGLAEDTDTQYF.

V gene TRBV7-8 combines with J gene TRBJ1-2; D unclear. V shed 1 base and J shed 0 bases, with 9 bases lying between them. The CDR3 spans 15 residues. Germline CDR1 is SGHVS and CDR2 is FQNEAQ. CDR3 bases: TGTGCCAGCAGCTTAGGTTTAGGAGCTAACTATGGCTACACCTTC. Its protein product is CASSLGLGANYGYTF.

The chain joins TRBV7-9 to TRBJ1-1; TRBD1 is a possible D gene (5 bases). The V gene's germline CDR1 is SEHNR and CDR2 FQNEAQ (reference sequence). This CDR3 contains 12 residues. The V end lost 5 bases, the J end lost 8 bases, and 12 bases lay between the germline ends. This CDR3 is CASSPRDLEAFF. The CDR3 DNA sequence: TGTGCCAGCAGCCCTAGGGACTTAGAAGCTTTCTTT.

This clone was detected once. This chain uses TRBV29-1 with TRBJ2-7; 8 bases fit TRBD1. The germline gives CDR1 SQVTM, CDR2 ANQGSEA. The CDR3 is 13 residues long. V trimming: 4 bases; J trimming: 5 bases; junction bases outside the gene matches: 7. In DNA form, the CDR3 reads TGCAGCGTTGTTGGCAGGGGGCTGGACGAGCAGTACTTC. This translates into CSVVGRGLDEQYF.

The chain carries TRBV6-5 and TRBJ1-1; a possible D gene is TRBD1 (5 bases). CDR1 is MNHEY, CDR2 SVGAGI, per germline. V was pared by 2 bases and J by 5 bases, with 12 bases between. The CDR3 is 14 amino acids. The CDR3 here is CASSYGWGATEAFF. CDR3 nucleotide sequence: TGTGCCAGCAGTTACGGGTGGGGCGCGACTGAAGCTTTCTTT.

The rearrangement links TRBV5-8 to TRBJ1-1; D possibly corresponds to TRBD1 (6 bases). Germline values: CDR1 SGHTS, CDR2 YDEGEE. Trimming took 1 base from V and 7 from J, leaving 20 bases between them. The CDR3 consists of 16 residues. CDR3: CASSLKVRGTFNEAFF. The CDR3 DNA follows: TGTGCCAGCAGCTTGAAGGTCAGGGGCACATTCAATGAAGCTTTCTTT.

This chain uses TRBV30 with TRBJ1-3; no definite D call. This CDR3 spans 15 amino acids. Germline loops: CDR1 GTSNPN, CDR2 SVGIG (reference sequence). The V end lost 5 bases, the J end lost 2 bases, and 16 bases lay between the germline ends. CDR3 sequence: CAWSRSSGAGNTIYF. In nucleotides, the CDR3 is TGTGCCTGGTCGCGCAGTTCCGGGGCTGGAAACACCATATATTTT.

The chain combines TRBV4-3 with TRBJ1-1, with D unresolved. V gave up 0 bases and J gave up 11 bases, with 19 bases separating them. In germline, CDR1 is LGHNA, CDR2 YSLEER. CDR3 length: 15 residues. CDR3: CASSQDDAGLGLAFF. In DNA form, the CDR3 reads TGCGCCAGCAGCCAAGACGATGCGGGGTTAGGGTTGGCTTTCTTT.

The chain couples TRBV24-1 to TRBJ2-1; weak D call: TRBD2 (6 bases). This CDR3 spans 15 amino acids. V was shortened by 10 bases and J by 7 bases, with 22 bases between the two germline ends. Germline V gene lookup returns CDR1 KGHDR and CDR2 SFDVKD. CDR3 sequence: CATTGSGTLGNEQFF. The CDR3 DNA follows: TGTGCCACGACCGGTAGCGGAACCCTGGGGAATGAGCAGTTCTTC.

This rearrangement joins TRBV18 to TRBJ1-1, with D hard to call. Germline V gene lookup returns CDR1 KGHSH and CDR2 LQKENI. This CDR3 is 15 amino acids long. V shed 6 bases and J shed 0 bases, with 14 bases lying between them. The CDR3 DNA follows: TGTGCCAGCTCTCGGGAGGTAGGGATGAACACTGAAGCTTTCTTT. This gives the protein CASSREVGMNTEAFF.

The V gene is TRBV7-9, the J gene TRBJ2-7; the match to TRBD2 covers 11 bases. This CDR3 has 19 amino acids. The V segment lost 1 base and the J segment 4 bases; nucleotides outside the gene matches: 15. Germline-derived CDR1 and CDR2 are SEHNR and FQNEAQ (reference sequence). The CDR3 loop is CASSLGVLAGVAPWYEQYF. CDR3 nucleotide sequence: TGTGCCAGCAGCTTAGGTGTACTAGCGGGAGTTGCACCTTGGTACGAGCAGTACTTC.

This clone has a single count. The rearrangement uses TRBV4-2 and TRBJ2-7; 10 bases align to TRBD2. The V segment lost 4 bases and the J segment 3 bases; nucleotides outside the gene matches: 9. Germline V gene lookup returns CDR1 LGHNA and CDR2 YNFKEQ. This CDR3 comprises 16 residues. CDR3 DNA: TGTGCCAGCAGCCCAGTGACTAGCGGGTCCTACTACGAGCAGTACTTC. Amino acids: CASSPVTSGSYYEQYF.

CDR3 sequence (DNA): TGTGCCAGTACGGTCTCCTACGAGCAGTACTTC. Its translation: CASTVSYEQYF. This chain uses TRBV19 with TRBJ2-7; unclear D gene. In germline, CDR1 is LNHDA, CDR2 SQIVND (reference sequence). CDR3 length: 11 residues. Between the trimmed V and J ends, which lost 7 bases and 0 bases, there was a span of 4 bases. The complete variable domain, with remaining parts taken from reference TRBV19 and TRBJ2-7, reads DGGITQSPKYLFRKEGQNVTLSCEQNLNHDAMYWYRQDPGQGLRLIYYSQIVNDFQKGDIAEGYSVSREKKESFPLTVTSAQKNPTAFYLCASTVSYEQYFGPGTRLTVT.

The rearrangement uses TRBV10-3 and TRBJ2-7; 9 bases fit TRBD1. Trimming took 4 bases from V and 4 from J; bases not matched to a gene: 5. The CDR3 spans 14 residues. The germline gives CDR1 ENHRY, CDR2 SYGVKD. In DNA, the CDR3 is TGTGCCATCAGTGCCGGGACAGGGCCTTACGAGCAGTACTTC. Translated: CAISAGTGPYEQYF.

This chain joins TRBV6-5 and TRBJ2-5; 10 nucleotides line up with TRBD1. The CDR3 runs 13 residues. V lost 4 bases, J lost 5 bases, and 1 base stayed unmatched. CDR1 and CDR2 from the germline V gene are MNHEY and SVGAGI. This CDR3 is CASSWGQGETQYF. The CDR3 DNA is TGTGCCAGCAGTTGGGGACAGGGGGAGACCCAGTACTTC.

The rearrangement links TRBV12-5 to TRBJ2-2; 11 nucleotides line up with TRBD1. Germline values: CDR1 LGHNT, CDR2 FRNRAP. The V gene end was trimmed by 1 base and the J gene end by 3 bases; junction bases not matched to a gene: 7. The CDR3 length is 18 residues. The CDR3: CASGLGTGGEEDTGELFF. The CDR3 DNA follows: TGTGCTAGTGGTTTGGGGACAGGGGGCGAAGAAGACACCGGGGAGCTGTTTTTT.

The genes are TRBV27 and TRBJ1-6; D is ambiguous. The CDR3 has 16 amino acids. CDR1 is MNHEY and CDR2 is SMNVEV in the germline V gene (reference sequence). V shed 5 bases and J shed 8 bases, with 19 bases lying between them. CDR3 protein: CASSREGSSRDSPLHF. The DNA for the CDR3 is TGTGCCAGCAGTCGTGAGGGTTCATCTAGGGATTCACCCCTCCACTTT.

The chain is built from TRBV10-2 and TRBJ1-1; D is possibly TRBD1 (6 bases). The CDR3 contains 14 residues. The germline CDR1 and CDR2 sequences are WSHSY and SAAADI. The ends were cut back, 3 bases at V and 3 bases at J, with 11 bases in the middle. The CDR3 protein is CASSELGQYTEAFF. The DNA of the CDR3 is TGCGCCAGCAGTGAACTAGGACAGTACACTGAAGCTTTCTTT.

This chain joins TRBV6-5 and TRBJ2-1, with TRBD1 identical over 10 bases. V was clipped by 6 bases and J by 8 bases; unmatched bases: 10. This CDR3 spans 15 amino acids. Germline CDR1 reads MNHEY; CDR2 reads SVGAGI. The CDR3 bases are TGTGCCAGCAGGCTACCGGGACAGGGGTTTGATGAGCAGTTCTTC. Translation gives CASRLPGQGFDEQFF.